Each of the 15 T cell receptor beta chains below was sequenced from the same sample in a study of OX40 agonist ivuxolimab in advanced cancers. Repertoires were generated with immunoSEQ multiplex PCR, while TCRdb's copy carries only in-frame clones and drops some. The table lists some 80,000 clones, around nine tenths of them singletons. Sequencing used CD4+ or CD8+ T cells sorted from blood, obtained in a trial of the OX40 agonist ivuxolimab. The receptors were sampled from an adult with an advanced solid tumor such as melanoma, head and neck, liver or kidney cancer.

V and J are TRBV6-6 and TRBJ2-3; 7 positions agree with TRBD2. The CDR3 consists of 16 residues. Germline V gives CDR1 MNHNY, CDR2 SVGAGI (reference sequence). V was clipped by 5 bases and J by 0 bases; unmatched bases: 8. The CDR3 spells CASSLETSHSTDTQYF. In DNA, the CDR3 is TGTGCCAGCAGTCTAGAGACTAGCCACAGCACAGATACGCAGTATTTT.

This clone was recorded only once. The V gene is TRBV30, the J gene TRBJ1-1; D ambiguous. The CDR3 extends over 12 amino acids. Per the germline V gene, CDR1 is GTSNPN and CDR2 is SVGIG (reference sequence). Between the trimmed V and J ends, which lost 2 bases and 6 bases, there was a span of 10 bases. DNA for the CDR3: TGTGCCTGGAGTTCCCTTGGAGCTGAAGCTTTCTTT. Translated, it gives CAWSSLGAEAFF.

The rearrangement joins TRBV6-1 to TRBJ2-5, with a possible D match to TRBD2 (6 bases). The CDR3 contains 16 residues. In germline, CDR1 is MNHNS, CDR2 SASEGT. V was cut by 3 bases and J by 3 bases, with 17 bases left in between. CDR3: CASSDVWGRREETQYF. The CDR3 bases are TGTGCCAGCAGTGATGTTTGGGGGAGGAGGGAAGAGACCCAGTACTTC.

The V and J genes are TRBV4-3 and TRBJ2-3, with a tentative D call TRBD1 (6 bases). Germline values: CDR1 LGHNA, CDR2 YSLEER. The CDR3 totals 16 residues. V was clipped by 0 bases and J by 0 bases, with 10 bases between them. This chain's CDR3 is CASSQDLQGSTDTQYF. Here the CDR3 DNA reads TGCGCCAGCAGCCAAGATCTCCAGGGGAGCACAGATACGCAGTATTTT.

The chain has TRBV28 and TRBJ2-7; TRBD2 matches at 9 bases. The V and J ends lost 8 bases and 2 bases, in that order; junction bases with no gene match: 10. CDR3 length: 15 residues. Germline lookup yields CDR1 MDHEN and CDR2 SYDVKM. CDR3 protein: CASASGTSYAYEQYF. Here the CDR3 DNA reads TGTGCCAGCGCTTCCGGGACTAGCTACGCCTACGAGCAGTACTTC. Together with reference TRBV28 and TRBJ2-7, the CDR3 gives the full variable domain: DVKVTQSSRYLVKRTGEKVFLECVQDMDHENMFWYRQDPGLGLRLIYFSYDVKMKEKGDIPEGYSVSREKKERFSLILESASTNQTSMYLCASASGTSYAYEQYFGPGTRLTVT.

The V gene is TRBV30, the J gene TRBJ2-1; D could derive from TRBD1 or TRBD2 (5 bases each). Trimming removed 2 bases from V and 9 bases from J, with 17 bases in between. This CDR3 has 14 residues. Germline V gene sequence: CDR1 GTSNPN, CDR2 SVGIG (reference sequence). CDR3 bases: TGTGCCTGGAGTTCTGAGGGGCGAACGGGTGAGCAGTTCTTC. As protein: CAWSSEGRTGEQFF. The full variable domain, completed using reference TRBV30 and TRBJ2-1, is SQTIHQWPATLVQPVGSPLSLECTVEGTSNPNLYWYRQAAGRGLQLLFYSVGIGQISSEVPQNLSASRPQDRQFILSSKKLLLSDSGFYLCAWSSEGRTGEQFFGPGTRLTVL.

The V gene is TRBV28, the J gene TRBJ1-4; a possible D gene is TRBD1 (6 bases). The V end lost 2 bases, the J end lost 0 bases, and 10 bases lay between the germline ends. The CDR3 runs to 16 residues. The germline V gene encodes CDR1 MDHEN and CDR2 SYDVKM. CDR3 in amino acids: CASSLRTVATNEKLFF. DNA of the CDR3: TGTGCCAGCAGTTTAAGGACAGTTGCAACTAATGAAAAACTGTTTTTT.

The rearrangement joins TRBV6-5 to TRBJ2-3; no reliable D call. There are 13 residues in the CDR3. Germline assignment: CDR1 MNHEY and CDR2 SVGAGI. V lost 5 bases, J lost 4 bases, and 10 bases lay in between. CDR3 protein: CASSSSSSDTQYF. CDR3 sequence (DNA): TGTGCCAGCAGTAGTAGCTCATCAGATACGCAGTATTTT.

The chain has TRBV5-1 and TRBJ1-4, with 8 nucleotides matching TRBD1. The CDR3 has 14 amino acids. CDR1 and CDR2 from the germline V gene are SGHRS and YFSETQ. J was trimmed by 8 bases and V by 4 bases; bases with no gene match: 7. The CDR3 nucleotides read TGCGCCAGCAGCCCTGGACAGGGTTGGGAAAAACTGTTTTTT. Translated, it gives CASSPGQGWEKLFF.

V gene TRBV9 combines with J gene TRBJ2-5; 9 nucleotides agree with TRBD2. Germline-derived CDR1 and CDR2 are SGDLS and YYNGEE. The trim removed 1 base at V and 5 bases at J, leaving 15 bases unmatched. The CDR3 contains 18 residues. CDR3 DNA sequence: TGTGCCAGCAGCGTACGGCCGGGACTCGCTAGCGGGGAGGAGACCCAGTACTTC. As protein: CASSVRPGLASGEETQYF. Complete variable domain (other parts from reference TRBV9 and TRBJ2-5): DSGVTQTPKHLITATGQRVTLRCSPRSGDLSVYWYQQSLDQGLQFLIQYYNGEERAKGNILERFSAQQFPDLHSELNLSSLELGDSALYFCASSVRPGLASGEETQYFGPGTRLLVL.

The chain uses TRBV11-3 and TRBJ2-1; a possible D gene is TRBD2 (5 bases). CDR3 length: 15 amino acids. V gave up 4 bases and J gave up 0 bases, with 10 bases separating them. Germline lookup yields CDR1 SGHNT and CDR2 YENEEA. The CDR3 region is CASSSGVSSYNEQFF. CDR3 DNA: TGTGCCAGCAGCTCCGGGGTAAGCTCCTACAATGAGCAGTTCTTC.

This chain connects TRBV11-3 to TRBJ2-1, with D possibly TRBD2 on 5 matching bases. The CDR3 consists of 13 residues. V was clipped by 8 bases and J by 5 bases, with 13 bases between them. Germline CDR1 is SGHNT and CDR2 is YENEEA. The CDR3 DNA follows: TGTGCCAGCGGAGTGGAGGCACACAATGAGCAGTTCTTC. It encodes CASGVEAHNEQFF.

The chain combines TRBV7-8 with TRBJ2-7; D is undetermined. The V and J ends lost 4 bases and 2 bases respectively, with 18 bases between them. The CDR3 extends over 16 amino acids. Per the germline V gene, CDR1 is SGHVS and CDR2 is FQNEAQ. CDR3 protein: CASSSDGRVGTYEQYF. DNA for the CDR3: TGTGCCAGCAGCTCCGACGGACGTGTGGGGACCTACGAGCAGTACTTC.

This clone has only a few counts. This chain joins TRBV11-2 and TRBJ2-2, with TRBD1 identical over 7 bases. The germline V gene encodes CDR1 SGHAT and CDR2 FQNNGV. Trimming at V came to 4 bases and at J to 6 bases, leaving 8 bases not matched to a gene. This CDR3 has 15 residues. The DNA of the CDR3 is TGTGCCAGCAGCTCTGACAGGGCTCTCGCCGGGGAGCTGTTTTTT. Its translation is CASSSDRALAGELFF.

As to this clone: Other DNA sequences of this sample code for an identical CDR3. The CDR3 DNA follows: TGTGCCAGCAGCCCGCAGGCGGGGGCTGGGGAGCTGTTTTTT. Translating gives CASSPQAGAGELFF. The chain uses TRBV11-2 and TRBJ2-2, with a tentative D call TRBD2 (7 bases). Germline V CDR1 and CDR2: SGHAT, FQNNGV. Deletions cut 5 bases from V and 8 bases from J, with 15 bases between. This CDR3 contains 14 residues.